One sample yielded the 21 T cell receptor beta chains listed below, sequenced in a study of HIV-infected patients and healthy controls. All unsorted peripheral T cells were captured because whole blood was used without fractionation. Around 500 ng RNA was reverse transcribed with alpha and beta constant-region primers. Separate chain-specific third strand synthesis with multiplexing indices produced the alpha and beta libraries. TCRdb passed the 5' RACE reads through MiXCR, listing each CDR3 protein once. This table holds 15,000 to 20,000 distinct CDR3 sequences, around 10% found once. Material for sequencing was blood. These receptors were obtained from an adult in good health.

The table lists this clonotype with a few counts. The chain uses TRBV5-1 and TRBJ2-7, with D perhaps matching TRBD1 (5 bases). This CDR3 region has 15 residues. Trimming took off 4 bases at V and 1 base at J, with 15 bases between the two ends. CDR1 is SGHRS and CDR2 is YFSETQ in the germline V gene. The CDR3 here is CASSPLVSGSYEQYF. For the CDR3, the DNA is TGCGCCAGCAGCCCGCTTGTGTCAGGGTCCTACGAGCAGTACTTC.

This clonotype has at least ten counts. CDR3 DNA sequence: TGTGCCAGCAGTCCCGAAGCGGGAGGGCCCGAGCAGTACTTC. Amino acid sequence: CASSPEAGGPEQYF. The rearrangement uses TRBV27 and TRBJ2-7; 10 positions match TRBD2. The V gene's germline CDR1 is MNHEY and CDR2 SMNVEV (reference sequence). This CDR3 region has 14 residues. J gave up 6 bases and V 5 bases, and 7 bases lay outside the gene matches.

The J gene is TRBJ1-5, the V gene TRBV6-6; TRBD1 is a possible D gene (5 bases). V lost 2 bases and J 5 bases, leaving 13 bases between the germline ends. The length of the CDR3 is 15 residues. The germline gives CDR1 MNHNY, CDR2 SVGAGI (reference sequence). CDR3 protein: CASSYQPGGDQPQHF. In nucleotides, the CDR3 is TGTGCCAGCAGTTACCAACCGGGGGGAGATCAGCCCCAGCATTTT.

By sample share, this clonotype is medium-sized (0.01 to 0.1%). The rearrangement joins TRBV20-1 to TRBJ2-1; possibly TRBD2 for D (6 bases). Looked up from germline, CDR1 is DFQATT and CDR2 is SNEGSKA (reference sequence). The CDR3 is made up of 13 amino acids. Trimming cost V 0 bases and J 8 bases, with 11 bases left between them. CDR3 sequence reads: CSAREDYSDEQFF. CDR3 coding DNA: TGCAGTGCTAGAGAGGACTATTCCGATGAGCAGTTCTTC.

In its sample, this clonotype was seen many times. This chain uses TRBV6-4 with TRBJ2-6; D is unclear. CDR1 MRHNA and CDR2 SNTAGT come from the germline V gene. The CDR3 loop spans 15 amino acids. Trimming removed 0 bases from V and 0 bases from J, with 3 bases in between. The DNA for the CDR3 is TGTGCCAGCAGTGACTCCCTCTCTGGGGCCAACGTCCTGACTTTC. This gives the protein CASSDSLSGANVLTF.

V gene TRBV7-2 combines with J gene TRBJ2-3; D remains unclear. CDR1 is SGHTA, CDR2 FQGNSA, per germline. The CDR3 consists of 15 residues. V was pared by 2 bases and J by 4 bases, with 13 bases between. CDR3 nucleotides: TGTGCCAGCAGCTTAAGAAACTCCCCGCCAGATACGCAGTATTTT. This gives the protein CASSLRNSPPDTQYF.

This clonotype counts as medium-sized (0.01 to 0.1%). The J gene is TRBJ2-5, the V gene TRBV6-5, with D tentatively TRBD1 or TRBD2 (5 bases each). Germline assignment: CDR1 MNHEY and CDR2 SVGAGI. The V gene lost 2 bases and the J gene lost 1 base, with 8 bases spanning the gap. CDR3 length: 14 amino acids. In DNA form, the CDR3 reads TGTGCCAGCAGTTACGGGACGGGCCAAGAGACCCAGTACTTC. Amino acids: CASSYGTGQETQYF.

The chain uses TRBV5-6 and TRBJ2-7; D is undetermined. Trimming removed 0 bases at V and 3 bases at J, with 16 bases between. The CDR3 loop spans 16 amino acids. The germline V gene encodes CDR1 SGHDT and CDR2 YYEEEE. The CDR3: CASSLGGVAAGYEQYF. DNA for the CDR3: TGTGCCAGCAGCTTGGGAGGCGTGGCTGCTGGCTACGAGCAGTACTTC.

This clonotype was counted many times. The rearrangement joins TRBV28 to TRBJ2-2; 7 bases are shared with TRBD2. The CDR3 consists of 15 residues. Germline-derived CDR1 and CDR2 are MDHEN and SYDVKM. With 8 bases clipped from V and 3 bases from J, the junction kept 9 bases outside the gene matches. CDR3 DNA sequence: TGTGCCAGCTCCTCCCGGGGGGAGGACACCGGGGAGCTGTTTTTT. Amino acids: CASSSRGEDTGELFF.

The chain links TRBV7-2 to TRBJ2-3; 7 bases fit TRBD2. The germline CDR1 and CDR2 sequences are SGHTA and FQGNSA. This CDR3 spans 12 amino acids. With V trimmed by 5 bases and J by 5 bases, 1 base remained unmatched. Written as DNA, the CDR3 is TGTGCCAGCAGCCCGGGGGGAGATACGCAGTATTTT. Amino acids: CASSPGGDTQYF.

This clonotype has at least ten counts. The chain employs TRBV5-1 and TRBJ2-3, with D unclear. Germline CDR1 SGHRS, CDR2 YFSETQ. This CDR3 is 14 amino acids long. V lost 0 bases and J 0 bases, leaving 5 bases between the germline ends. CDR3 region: CASSLGPSTDTQYF. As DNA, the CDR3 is TGCGCCAGCAGCTTGGGTCCCAGCACAGATACGCAGTATTTT.

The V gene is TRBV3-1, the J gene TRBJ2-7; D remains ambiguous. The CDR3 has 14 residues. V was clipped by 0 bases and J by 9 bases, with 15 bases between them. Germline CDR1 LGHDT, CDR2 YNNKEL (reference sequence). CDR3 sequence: CASSQEMVLGRQYF. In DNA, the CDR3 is TGTGCCAGCAGCCAAGAAATGGTCCTAGGTAGGCAGTACTTC.

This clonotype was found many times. The CDR3 protein is CASSLTPRGRVDTQYF. The CDR3 region has the DNA TGTGCCAGCAGCCTCACCCCCCGCGGGAGGGTGGATACGCAGTATTTT. V usage is TRBV7-9 and J usage is TRBJ2-3; 9 bases are shared with TRBD2. After removal of 5 bases from V and 6 bases from J, the junction contained 12 bases not matched to a gene. CDR3 size: 16 residues. CDR1 is SEHNR, CDR2 FQNEAQ, per germline (reference sequence).

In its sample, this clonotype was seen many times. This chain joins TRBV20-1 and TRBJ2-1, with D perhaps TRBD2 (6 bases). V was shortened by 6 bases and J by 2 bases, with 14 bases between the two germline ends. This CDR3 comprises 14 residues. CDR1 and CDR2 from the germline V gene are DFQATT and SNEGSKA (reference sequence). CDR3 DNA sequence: TGCAGTGCCATCCCGGGAGCCCCCTACAATGAGCAGTTCTTC. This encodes CSAIPGAPYNEQFF.

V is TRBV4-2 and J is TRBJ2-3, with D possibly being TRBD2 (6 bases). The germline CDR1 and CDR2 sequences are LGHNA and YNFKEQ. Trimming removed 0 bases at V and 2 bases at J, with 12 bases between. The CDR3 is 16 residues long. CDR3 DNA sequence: TGTGCCAGCAGCCAAGATGGGGCTAGCGCCACAGATACGCAGTATTTT. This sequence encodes CASSQDGASATDTQYF.

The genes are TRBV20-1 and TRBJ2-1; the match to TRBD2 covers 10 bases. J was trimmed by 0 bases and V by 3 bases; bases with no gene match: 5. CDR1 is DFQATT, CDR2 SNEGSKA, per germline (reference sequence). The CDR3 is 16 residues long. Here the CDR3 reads CSASSVAGGSYNEQFF. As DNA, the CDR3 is TGCAGTGCTAGTTCGGTAGCGGGGGGCTCCTACAATGAGCAGTTCTTC.

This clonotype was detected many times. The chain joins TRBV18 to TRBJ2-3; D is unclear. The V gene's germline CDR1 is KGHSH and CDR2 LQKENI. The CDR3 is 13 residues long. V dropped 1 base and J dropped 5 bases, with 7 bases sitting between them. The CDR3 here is CASSPRAQDTQYF. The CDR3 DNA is TGTGCCAGCTCACCACGGGCCCAAGATACGCAGTATTTT.

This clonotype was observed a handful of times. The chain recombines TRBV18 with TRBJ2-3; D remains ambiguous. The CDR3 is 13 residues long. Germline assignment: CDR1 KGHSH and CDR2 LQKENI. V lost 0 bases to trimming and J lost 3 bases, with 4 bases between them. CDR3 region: CASSPPGTDTQYF. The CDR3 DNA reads TGTGCCAGCTCACCACCCGGAACAGATACGCAGTATTTT.

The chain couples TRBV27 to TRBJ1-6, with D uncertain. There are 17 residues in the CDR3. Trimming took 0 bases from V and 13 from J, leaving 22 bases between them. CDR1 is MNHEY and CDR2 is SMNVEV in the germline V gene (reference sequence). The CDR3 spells CASSLSARRSGIHPLHF. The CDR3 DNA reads TGTGCCAGCAGTTTATCTGCCAGAAGAAGCGGAATTCACCCCCTCCACTTT.

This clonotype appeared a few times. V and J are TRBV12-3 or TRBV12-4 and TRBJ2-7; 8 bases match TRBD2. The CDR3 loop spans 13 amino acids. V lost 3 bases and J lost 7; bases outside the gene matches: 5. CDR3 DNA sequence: TGTGCCAGCAGTTTCGGACTAGCTGGAGAGCAGTACTTC. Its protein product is CASSFGLAGEQYF.

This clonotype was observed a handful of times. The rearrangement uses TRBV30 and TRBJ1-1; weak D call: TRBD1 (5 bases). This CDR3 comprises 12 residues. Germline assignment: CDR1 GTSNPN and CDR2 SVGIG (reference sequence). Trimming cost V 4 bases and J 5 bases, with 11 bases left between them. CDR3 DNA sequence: TGTGCCTGGACAGGGTCAAGGACTGAAGCTTTCTTT. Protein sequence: CAWTGSRTEAFF.